The T cell receptor (beta chain) under discussion was sequenced for a study of response to subunit inactivated influenza vaccine. Study observations and caveats: The study's authors posited that every seasonal influenza vaccination enlists few new T cells.

Germline V gives CDR1 MGHRA, CDR2 YSYEKL. The CDR3 runs to 15 residues. The V end was cut by 4 bases, the J end by 3 bases, with 16 bases between. TCRdb independently ran MiXCR on the RT-PCR reads; one entry per CDR3 protein. The table records a few hundred thousand distinct CDR3 sequences, 12% of them present only once. This clonotype was seen more than once but under ten times. The antigen remains undetermined. The input for sequencing was non-naive T cells sorted from PBMCs, taken around 15 days before vaccination. This sequence originates from a man aged 45-65 years who received an inactivated influenza vaccine. The chain combines TRBV4-1 with TRBJ2-7; tentatively, D is TRBD2 (6 bases). CDR3 in amino acids: CASSRGSGENYEQYF. As DNA, the CDR3 is TGCGCCAGCAGCCGAGGTAGCGGAGAAAACTACGAGCAGTACTTC.